The 30 T cell receptor beta chains given below trace back to one sample, sequenced in a study of identical twins. TCRdb re-derived calls from the 5' RACE reads in MiXCR, one entry per CDR3 protein. Here the sample spans hundreds of thousands of distinct CDR3 sequences, about 8% being singletons. This same sample was also part of a study on yellow fever vaccine responses in identical twins.

The sequenced sample was memory (CD45RO+) T cells sorted from blood. These receptors were taken from a woman aged 18-30 years in good health.

In its sample, this clonotype was seen many times. V and J are TRBV5-1 and TRBJ2-7, with 12 bases fitting TRBD2. Unmatched junction bases numbered 4, after V lost 4 bases and J lost 5 bases. CDR1 is SGHRS and CDR2 is YFSETQ in the germline V gene. The CDR3 runs to 14 residues. The CDR3 nucleotides are TGCGCCAGCAGCCGGACTAGCGGGACAGACGAGCAGTACTTC. This translates into CASSRTSGTDEQYF.

This clonotype was detected a few times. The chain links TRBV7-9 to TRBJ2-3; 8 nucleotides line up with TRBD2. CDR1 and CDR2 from the germline V gene are SEHNR and FQNEAQ (reference sequence). V dropped 2 bases and J dropped 2; count of bases not matched to a gene: 3. The CDR3 sequence is 15 residues long. CDR3 residues: CASSLRGGHTDTQYF. For the CDR3, the DNA is TGTGCCAGCAGCTTACGCGGGGGGCACACAGATACGCAGTATTTT.

There are many counts of this clonotype. The chain combines TRBV3-1 with TRBJ1-5; 8 nucleotides match TRBD1. CDR3 size: 14 residues. Germline V gene data show CDR1 as LGHDT and CDR2 as YNNKEL (reference sequence). Trimming took 3 bases from V and 6 from J; bases not matched to a gene: 4. CDR3 sequence (DNA): TGTGCCAGCAGCCACGGACAGGGTCGTCAGCCCCAGCATTTT. Protein sequence: CASSHGQGRQPQHF.

In its sample, this clonotype was seen a few times. The J gene is TRBJ1-2, the V gene TRBV7-2; D possibly corresponds to TRBD1 (5 bases). The germline CDR1 and CDR2 sequences are SGHTA and FQGNSA. This CDR3 has 15 amino acids. Trimming took 5 bases from V and 8 from J, leaving 21 bases between them. This chain's CDR3 is CASSPRIDSSGGYTF. In DNA form, the CDR3 reads TGTGCCAGCAGCCCTCGGATTGACAGCTCCGGAGGCTACACCTTC.

This clonotype came up a few times. This chain joins TRBV11-2 and TRBJ2-7; 10 bases align to TRBD2. In germline, CDR1 is SGHAT, CDR2 FQNNGV. This CDR3 has 14 amino acids. J was trimmed by 7 bases and V by 5 bases; bases with no gene match: 8. This CDR3 reads CASSRERGGHEQYV. The CDR3 nucleotides read TGTGCCAGCAGCCGCGAGCGGGGGGGCCATGAGCAGTACGTC.

Many counts were recorded for this clonotype. The chain is built from TRBV4-1 and TRBJ1-5; no clear D. Germline V lookup: CDR1 MGHRA, CDR2 YSYEKL. This CDR3 is 15 amino acids long. Between the trimmed V and J ends, which lost 4 bases and 0 bases, there was a span of 10 bases. As DNA, the CDR3 is TGCGCCAGCAGCCCCGGACCACCTAGCAATCAGCCCCAGCATTTT. Amino acids: CASSPGPPSNQPQHF.

The V call is TRBV11-1, the J call TRBJ2-5; the D call may be TRBD1 or TRBD2 (5 bases each). The V end lost 5 bases, the J end lost 5 bases, and 15 bases lay between the germline ends. The CDR3 is made up of 14 amino acids. Germline values: CDR1 SGHAT, CDR2 FQDESV (reference sequence). CDR3 bases: TGTGCCAGCAGCCCAGGGCGGGTCCGGGAGACCCAGTACTTC. Translating it yields CASSPGRVRETQYF.

This clonotype was counted a few times. The rearrangement joins TRBV24-1 to TRBJ2-3; 10 bases match TRBD2. Trimming removed 3 bases from V and 4 bases from J; junction bases left unmatched: 3. The germline gives CDR1 KGHDR, CDR2 SFDVKD. The CDR3 loop spans 15 amino acids. CDR3 protein: CATSDSGRGPDTQYF. The DNA of the CDR3 is TGTGCCACCAGTGATAGCGGGAGGGGACCAGATACGCAGTATTTT.

This clonotype showed up many times. The rearrangement uses TRBV3-1 and TRBJ2-1; D possibly corresponds to TRBD1 (6 bases). CDR3 size: 13 residues. Between the trimmed V and J ends, which lost 6 bases and 5 bases, there was a span of 11 bases. Germline V gene data show CDR1 as LGHDT and CDR2 as YNNKEL (reference sequence). The CDR3, as DNA: TGTGCCAGCAGGGACAGCGCCGACAATGAGCAGTTCTTC. It encodes CASRDSADNEQFF.

The sample holds many counts of this clonotype. This chain joins TRBV3-1 and TRBJ2-1; 7 bases agree with TRBD2. Germline V gene lookup returns CDR1 LGHDT and CDR2 YNNKEL (reference sequence). The CDR3 spans 13 residues. The V and J ends lost 4 bases and 9 bases, in that order; junction bases with no gene match: 6. The CDR3: CASSLGLQSEQFF. CDR3 DNA: TGTGCCAGCAGCCTGGGACTACAGAGTGAGCAGTTCTTC.

This clonotype was counted only a few times. V is TRBV27 and J is TRBJ1-1, with D hard to call. The CDR3 length is 12 residues. The V gene lost 7 bases and the J gene lost 1 base, with 7 bases spanning the gap. Germline lookup yields CDR1 MNHEY and CDR2 SMNVEV (reference sequence). Here the CDR3 DNA reads TGTGCCAGCAATGGCAGGAACACTGAAGCTTTCTTT. Residues: CASNGRNTEAFF.

This clonotype was counted many times. This chain links TRBV29-1 with TRBJ2-3, with 9 nucleotides matching TRBD1. The CDR3 loop spans 15 amino acids. Germline CDR1 reads SQVTM; CDR2 reads ANQGSEA. V shed 4 bases, J shed 3 bases, and the junction held 8 bases outside the gene matches. CDR3 in DNA: TGCAGCGTTGTTTTAGGGACAGGGAGAACAGATACGCAGTATTTT. It specifies CSVVLGTGRTDTQYF.

This sequence joins TRBV7-9 and TRBJ1-2, with 8 bases aligning to TRBD1. The CDR3 extends over 13 amino acids. Germline CDR1 SEHNR, CDR2 FQNEAQ (reference sequence). V was clipped by 5 bases and J by 6 bases; unmatched bases: 5. CDR3 sequence (DNA): TGTGCCAGCAGCCCCTCAGGGGGCGATGGCTACACCTTC. This translates into CASSPSGGDGYTF.

There are a few counts of this clonotype. The chain couples TRBV18 to TRBJ2-5; D gene uncertain. V was shortened by 2 bases and J by 1 base, with 8 bases between the two germline ends. The CDR3 runs 14 residues. Germline V lookup: CDR1 KGHSH, CDR2 LQKENI. This chain's CDR3 is CASSPGSVQETQYF. Written as DNA, the CDR3 is TGTGCCAGCTCACCAGGATCCGTCCAAGAGACCCAGTACTTC.

This clonotype was recorded many times. The CDR3 loop is CAISGDANTGELFF. DNA of the CDR3: TGTGCCATCAGCGGGGACGCGAACACCGGGGAGCTGTTTTTT. J is TRBJ2-2 and V is TRBV10-3; D could derive from TRBD1 or TRBD2 (5 bases each). V lost 6 bases and J lost 0, with 8 bases in between. The CDR3 is 14 amino acids. CDR1 is ENHRY, CDR2 SYGVKD, per germline.

The CDR3 sequence: CASSESGGGVEEQFF. CDR3 DNA sequence: TGTGCCAGCAGTGAAAGCGGCGGGGGGGTTGAAGAGCAGTTCTTC. The chain employs TRBV2 and TRBJ2-1; 9 bases match TRBD2. This CDR3 spans 15 amino acids. Germline trimming cut 2 bases from V and 10 bases from J; bases unmatched to any gene: 9. The V gene's germline CDR1 is SNHLY and CDR2 FYNNEI.

The V gene is TRBV4-1, the J gene TRBJ2-1; D call uncertain. There are 15 residues in the CDR3. V lost 1 base and J 3 bases, leaving 10 bases between the germline ends. Germline assignment: CDR1 MGHRA and CDR2 YSYEKL. In nucleotides, the CDR3 is TGCGCCAGCAGCCAAGTGATTAGCTTCTACAATGAGCAGTTCTTC. Protein sequence: CASSQVISFYNEQFF.

This sequence joins TRBV7-6 and TRBJ2-7, with D perhaps matching TRBD1 (6 bases). Germline CDR1 is SGHVS and CDR2 is FNYEAQ. This CDR3 has 15 amino acids. Trimming cost V 1 base and J 3 bases, with 13 bases left between them. The CDR3 DNA follows: TGTGCCAGCAGCTTAGACAGCCAGGGGTACTACGAGCAGTACTTC. Translated, it gives CASSLDSQGYYEQYF. Variable domain in full (rest from reference TRBV7-6 and TRBJ2-7): GAGVSQSPRYKVTKRGQDVALRCDPISGHVSLYWYRQALGQGPEFLTYFNYEAQQDKSGLPNDRFSAERPEGSISTLTIQRTEQRDSAMYRCASSLDSQGYYEQYFGPGTRLTVT.

The chain recombines TRBV5-1 with TRBJ2-5; TRBD1 is a possible D gene (5 bases). The CDR3 covers 15 residues. V lost 3 bases and J 8 bases, leaving 20 bases between the germline ends. Germline assignment: CDR1 SGHRS and CDR2 YFSETQ. This chain's CDR3 is CASSSGAGGPPTQYF. DNA of the CDR3: TGCGCCAGCAGCTCTGGGGCAGGCGGTCCCCCCACCCAGTACTTC.

This clonotype was detected a few times. V and J are TRBV2 and TRBJ2-5; D is unclear. The ends were cut back, 1 base at V and 2 bases at J, with 5 bases in the middle. Germline values: CDR1 SNHLY, CDR2 FYNNEI. The CDR3 runs to 13 residues. DNA for the CDR3: TGTGCCAGCAGTGAAGTGGTGCAAGAGACCCAGTACTTC. Its translation: CASSEVVQETQYF. Full variable domain (rest looked up from reference TRBV2 and TRBJ2-5): EPEVTQTPSHQVTQMGQEVILRCVPISNHLYFYWYRQILGQKVEFLVSFYNNEISEKSEIFDDQFSVERPDGSNFTLKIRSTKLEDSAMYFCASSEVVQETQYFGPGTRLLVL.

This chain links TRBV12-3 or TRBV12-4 with TRBJ2-3; no definite D call. Between the trimmed V and J ends, which lost 5 bases and 7 bases, there was a span of 16 bases. The CDR3 totals 14 residues. The DNA for the CDR3 is TGTGCCAGCAGTGACTTGATTAGTTCGTATACGCAGTATTTT. Protein sequence: CASSDLISSYTQYF.

This clonotype was picked up many times. The chain combines TRBV3-1 with TRBJ1-5; 7 bases fit TRBD1. Germline CDR1 is LGHDT and CDR2 is YNNKEL (reference sequence). Trimming at V came to 3 bases and at J to 6 bases, leaving 5 bases not matched to a gene. The CDR3 sequence is 14 residues long. CDR3 in amino acids: CASSQAGGGQPQHF. CDR3 in DNA: TGTGCCAGCAGCCAGGCAGGGGGAGGTCAGCCCCAGCATTTT.

The chain links TRBV4-2 to TRBJ2-3, with 13 nucleotides matching TRBD2. The CDR3 spans 17 residues. Trimming removed 1 base from V and 4 bases from J; junction bases left unmatched: 5. The germline gives CDR1 LGHNA, CDR2 YNFKEQ. The chain's CDR3 is CASSQALGLAGADTQYF. As DNA, the CDR3 is TGTGCCAGCAGCCAAGCCCTCGGACTAGCGGGGGCAGATACGCAGTATTTT.

This clonotype was counted between two and nine times. This chain uses TRBV25-1 with TRBJ2-5; 11 bases agree with TRBD2. The germline gives CDR1 MGHDK, CDR2 SYGVNS. This CDR3 contains 17 residues. With V trimmed by 2 bases and J by 2 bases, 7 bases remained unmatched. This chain's CDR3 is CASSEGGTSGGQETQYF. Here the CDR3 DNA reads TGTGCCAGCAGTGAAGGGGGTACTAGCGGGGGACAAGAGACCCAGTACTTC.

As regards this clonotype: One junction end does not reproduce the germline sequence, and a read error may be involved. This chain connects TRBV20-1 to TRBJ2-1; 9 bases agree with TRBD2. The V gene's germline CDR1 is DFQATT and CDR2 SNEGSKA (reference sequence). The CDR3 has 16 residues. CDR3: CCARDGAASGTNEQFF. The CDR3 DNA follows: TGCTGTGCTAGAGATGGAGCGGCTAGCGGGACCAATGAGCAGTTCTTC.

CDR3 sequence reads: CASSLTGGNYEQYF. The CDR3 DNA reads TGCGCCAGCAGCTTAACAGGGGGCAATTACGAGCAGTACTTC. This chain joins TRBV5-1 and TRBJ2-7; 9 positions match TRBD1. This CDR3 has 14 amino acids. V lost 2 bases, J lost 4 bases, and 4 bases stayed unmatched. Germline-derived CDR1 and CDR2 are SGHRS and YFSETQ.

This clonotype occurred many times. The rearrangement joins TRBV12-3 or TRBV12-4 to TRBJ2-1; possibly TRBD1 for D (5 bases). Trimming left V 5 bases short and J 0 bases short, with 14 bases between. CDR3 length: 16 amino acids. The CDR3 nucleotides read TGTGCCAGCAGTCCCCACCGACAGAGCTCCTACAATGAGCAGTTCTTC. It translates to CASSPHRQSSYNEQFF.

The chain has TRBV11-2 and TRBJ2-7; perhaps TRBD2 as D (6 bases). Trimming removed 2 bases at V and 5 bases at J, with 16 bases between. The length of the CDR3 is 15 residues. Germline values: CDR1 SGHAT, CDR2 FQNNGV. The CDR3 nucleotides are TGTGCCAGCAGCTTAACTACGGGAGATCAAGACGAGCAGTACGTC. Translation gives CASSLTTGDQDEQYV.

There are a few counts of this clonotype. This chain uses TRBV28 with TRBJ2-4; D is ambiguous. V gave up 6 bases and J gave up 2 bases, with 23 bases separating them. CDR3 length: 18 residues. Germline V gene lookup returns CDR1 MDHEN and CDR2 SYDVKM. The CDR3 DNA reads as TGTGCCAGCAGCCCCCAAAGGAACAGATTAGGGCCCAAAAACATTCAGTACTTC. Its protein is CASSPQRNRLGPKNIQYF. Filled out from reference TRBV28 and TRBJ2-4, the complete variable domain reads DVKVTQSSRYLVKRTGEKVFLECVQDMDHENMFWYRQDPGLGLRLIYFSYDVKMKEKGDIPEGYSVSREKKERFSLILESASTNQTSMYLCASSPQRNRLGPKNIQYFGAGTRLSVL.

This clonotype was counted ten times or more. J is TRBJ2-5 and V is TRBV24-1; D remains unclear. CDR3 length: 11 residues. V was cut by 4 bases and J by 3 bases, with 2 bases left in between. Germline lookup yields CDR1 KGHDR and CDR2 SFDVKD. In nucleotides, the CDR3 is TGTGCCACCAGTGAGAAAGAGACCCAGTACTTC. It translates to CATSEKETQYF.